The sequence of this T cell receptor beta chain was determined in a study of beta chain features in type 1 diabetes. Averaging about 116 mL, one heparinised blood draw was given by each donor. The CDR3 runs 13 residues. The germline CDR1 and CDR2 sequences are SGHTA and FQGNSA. The V gene lost 5 bases and the J gene lost 2 bases, with 8 bases spanning the gap. Expressed TCRB transcripts were sequenced because the entire RNA isolate underwent reverse transcription. Produced via immunoSEQ multiplex PCR; TCRdb's table is partial and in-frame only. The profile covers roughly 400,000 clones, with approximately 15% appearing a single time and roughly 0.038% taken by the ten largest.

This chain links TRBV7-2 with TRBJ2-3; the D is unclear. The receptor comes from a man under 40 in good health. Specimen: naive CD4+ T cells from blood. The CDR3 DNA sequence: TGTGCCAGCAGCCCACCGACCACAGATACGCAGTATTTT. Translation gives CASSPPTTDTQYF.